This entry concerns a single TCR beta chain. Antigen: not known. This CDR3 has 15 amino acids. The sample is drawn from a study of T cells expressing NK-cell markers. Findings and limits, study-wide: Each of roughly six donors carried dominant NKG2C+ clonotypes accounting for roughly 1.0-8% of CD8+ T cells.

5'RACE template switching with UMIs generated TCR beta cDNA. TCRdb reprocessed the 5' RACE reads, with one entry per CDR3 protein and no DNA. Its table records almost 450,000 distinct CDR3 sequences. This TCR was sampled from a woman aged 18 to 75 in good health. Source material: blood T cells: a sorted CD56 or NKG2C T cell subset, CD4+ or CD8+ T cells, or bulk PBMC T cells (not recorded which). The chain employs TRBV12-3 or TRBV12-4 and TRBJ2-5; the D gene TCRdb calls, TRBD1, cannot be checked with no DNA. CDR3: CASSLARRGQETQYF.